This entry describes one T cell receptor (beta chain). The antigen it recognizes is unknown. No base-level quality is on record; no much larger clone is a single base apart. Patients with a history of autoimmune disease or receiving systemic immunosuppression were excluded from the trial. Peripheral blood for TCR sequencing was drawn from every dose cohort at baseline, at cycle 4 day 1 and at cycle 7 day 1. Samples came from an open-label, multicenter, first-in-human phase I dose-escalation trial of ivuxolimab. Adults with locally advanced or metastatic melanoma, renal cell, hepatocellular, or head and neck squamous cell carcinoma were enrolled in the trial. CD4+ and CD8+ T cells were sorted separately from peripheral blood before TCR sequencing. V is shortened by 4 bases, J by 5 bases, and the region joining them spans 15 bases. Including cysteine and phenylalanine, the CDR3 has 15 amino acids. Here the CDR3 DNA is all that survives: 45 bases in frame from base 1. The CDR1 and CDR2 encoded by the germline V gene (reference sequence) are SEHNR and FQNEAQ.

Genomic DNA was isolated from the sorted cells so that the TCRbeta CDR3 region could be sequenced. The immunoSEQ Assay was used to sequence the TCRbeta CDR3 regions. This immuneACCESS table, as held by TCRdb, lists in-frame sequences with V and J called but not all clones. Of the missing ones, under half trace to an unresolved V gene in checked studies; the others have no known cause. The table for this sample lists approximately 86,000 clones; roughly 86% of them were counted only once. The ten largest clonotypes hold approximately 6.5% of the sample. These data belong to a study of OX40 agonist ivuxolimab in advanced cancers. Background for the entire study: Ivuxolimab, which targeted the costimulatory receptor OX40 (CD134), was an agonistic, fully human IgG2 monoclonal antibody. Intravenous ivuxolimab was administered to patients every 2 weeks at six dose levels: 0.01, 0.1, 0.3, 1.5, 3 and 10 mg/kg. Of the approximately 54 dose-escalation patients, hepatocellular carcinoma was present in roughly 19, melanoma in some 15, renal cell carcinoma in 9 and head and neck cancer in 9. In the dose-escalation cohort, 82.7% of patients were male, and the mean age was approximately 60 years, with a range of 23 to 79. Patients were allowed to have had prior anti-PD-1, anti-PD-L1 or anti-CTLA-4 therapy, and around 40% of the dose-escalation patients had previously received checkpoint inhibitors. Three dose-escalation patients achieved partial responses, one with hepatocellular carcinoma and two with cutaneous melanoma. Peripheral TCRbeta sequencing was intended to test whether TCR sequence diversity was altered and clonal T-cell expansion was caused by ivuxolimab. The paper reports the monotherapy dose-escalation portion (N of about 52 patients) of the phase I ivuxolimab trial. The study at large found these results: Low levels of normalized T-cell clonal expansion were also seen in some patients who did not respond. In the 0.1-3.0 mg/kg groups, partial responders were among the patients with the lowest normalized peripheral clonal expansion, particularly in CD8+ T cells. The antigen specificity of the peripheral T cells that underwent clonal expansion was not determined. After ivuxolimab, CD8+ T cells had more expanded clones than CD4+ T cells on average. Clonal expansion of both CD4+ and CD8+ blood T cells was observed from baseline to week 6 at doses 0.1 to 3.0 mg/kg.

The V and J segments used are TRBV7-9 and TRBJ1-5, and perhaps TRBD1 as D gene, on 6 matching bases. The starting material was CD4+ or CD8+ T cells sorted from blood, obtained in a trial of the OX40 agonist ivuxolimab. The sequence came from an adult with an advanced solid tumor such as melanoma, head and neck, liver or kidney cancer. The DNA is as follows: TGTGCCAGCAGCTCCGAGGGGGGGGGCGATCAGCCCCAGCATTTT. Its product reads: CASSSEGGGDQPQHF.